The 12 T cell receptor beta chains presented below share a single source sample, sequenced in a study of tissue T cells after allogeneic stem cell transplantation (dated by TCRdb to between 2021 and 2022). The label giving this sample's time point can be read as: human tissue collected at research (rapid) autopsy. Over a roughly three-year period, seven adult allo-HCT recipients with steroid-refractory GVHD were prospectively enrolled in a research-autopsy study. Receptor amplification or capture employed the immunoSEQ multiplex PCR assay. The source is immuneACCESS, and TCRdb retained only in-frame sequences with V and J called. Part of the clones is not carried over; for the studies checked, unresolved V genes explain less than half of this, and the remainder is unexplained. The sample includes around 4,000 clones, with more than 70% observed a single time. Together, the top ten hold roughly 12% of the sample.

This specimen was esophageal tissue, taken at autopsy. The receptors derive from a male patient over 55 with steroid-refractory graft-versus-host disease after an allogeneic stem cell transplant. A transplant means some T cells may be of graft donor rather than patient origin.

This clone occurred a few times. V gene TRBV19 combines with J gene TRBJ1-1, with D unclear. CDR1 is LNHDA and CDR2 is SQIVND in the germline V gene (reference sequence). V dropped 2 bases and J dropped 7 bases, with 11 bases sitting between them. The CDR3 consists of 13 residues. The CDR3 here is CASSIQALGEAFF. In DNA, the CDR3 is TGTGCCAGTAGTATACAGGCGCTGGGTGAAGCTTTCTTT.

This clone was detected only a few times. V gene TRBV4-2 combines with J gene TRBJ1-2, with D maybe TRBD1 (6 bases). Germline values: CDR1 LGHNA, CDR2 YNFKEQ. The ends were cut back, 4 bases at V and 8 bases at J, with 17 bases in the middle. The CDR3 has 14 residues. The CDR3 loop is CASSPGTRVSGYTF. CDR3 bases: TGTGCCAGCAGCCCCGGGACACGAGTATCCGGCTACACCTTC.

V usage is TRBV7-9 and J usage is TRBJ2-7; D gene unclear. Germline assignment: CDR1 SEHNR and CDR2 FQNEAQ (reference sequence). V lost 6 bases to trimming and J lost 5 bases, with 11 bases between them. There are 12 residues in the CDR3. The CDR3 protein is CASRAQGHEQYF. The CDR3, as DNA: TGTGCCAGCAGAGCCCAAGGCCACGAGCAGTACTTC.

The J gene is TRBJ2-7, the V gene TRBV5-1; D call uncertain. Germline V gene sequence: CDR1 SGHRS, CDR2 YFSETQ. This CDR3 comprises 12 residues. The V and J ends lost 2 bases and 0 bases respectively, with 3 bases between them. CDR3 residues: CASSFNSYEQYF. DNA for the CDR3: TGCGCCAGCAGCTTTAACTCCTACGAGCAGTACTTC.

V is TRBV5-1 and J is TRBJ1-1; D uncertain. The CDR3 length is 16 residues. V shed 4 bases and J shed 0 bases, with 16 bases lying between them. The germline CDR1 and CDR2 sequences are SGHRS and YFSETQ. CDR3 loop: CASSPAVRTVNTEAFF. CDR3 bases: TGCGCCAGCAGCCCTGCCGTCCGGACGGTGAACACTGAAGCTTTCTTT.

This chain uses TRBV4-2 with TRBJ2-7; maybe TRBD2 (5 bases). The V gene's germline CDR1 is LGHNA and CDR2 YNFKEQ. Trimming cost V 3 bases and J 3 bases, with 15 bases left between them. The CDR3 has 15 residues. The CDR3 DNA follows: TGTGCCAGCAGCCATCCGCTAGGCGCGGGCTACGAGCAGTACTTC. Translating gives CASSHPLGAGYEQYF.

This clone occurred once. The V gene is TRBV7-9, the J gene TRBJ2-6; the D is unclear. The ends were cut back, 5 bases at V and 0 bases at J, with 17 bases in the middle. The CDR3 spans 18 residues. Germline V gives CDR1 SEHNR, CDR2 FQNEAQ (reference sequence). CDR3 in DNA: TGTGCCAGCAGCACACCCACAGCTAACCCCTCTGGGGCCAACGTCCTGACTTTC. This translates into CASSTPTANPSGANVLTF. The variable domain in full, completed from reference TRBV7-9 and TRBJ2-6, reads DTGVSQNPRHKITKRGQNVTFRCDPISEHNRLYWYRQTLGQGPEFLTYFQNEAQLEKSRLLSDRFSAERPKGSFSTLEIQRTEQGDSAMYLCASSTPTANPSGANVLTFGAGSRLTVL.

The chain is built from TRBV28 and TRBJ2-5; unclear D gene. Germline CDR1 reads MDHEN; CDR2 reads SYDVKM. Between the trimmed V and J ends, which lost 9 bases and 2 bases, there was a span of 7 bases. The CDR3 has 11 residues. The CDR3 reads CASCSQETQYF. The CDR3 DNA sequence: TGTGCCAGTTGCAGTCAAGAGACCCAGTACTTC.

V and J are TRBV4-1 and TRBJ2-2; D possibly uses TRBD1 or TRBD2 (5 bases each). CDR1 is MGHRA and CDR2 is YSYEKL in the germline V gene. The V end lost 3 bases, the J end lost 1 base, and 6 bases lay between the germline ends. This CDR3 comprises 14 residues. As DNA, the CDR3 is TGCGCCAGCAGCCAGGGACGGAACACCGGGGAGCTGTTTTTT. It is translated as CASSQGRNTGELFF.

V gene TRBV24-1 combines with J gene TRBJ2-3; D gene unclear. CDR1 KGHDR and CDR2 SFDVKD come from the germline V gene. CDR3 length: 14 residues. Trimming took off 3 bases at V and 6 bases at J, with 12 bases between the two ends. The CDR3 coding sequence is TGTGCCACCAGTGATCTTCCCGAAGGGGATACGCAGTATTTT. This codes for CATSDLPEGDTQYF.

This clone is labeled as large. The chain couples TRBV7-9 to TRBJ1-2; D is uncertain. V was shortened by 5 bases and J by 9 bases, with 10 bases between the two germline ends. CDR3 length equals 11 residues. Per the germline V gene, CDR1 is SEHNR and CDR2 is FQNEAQ (reference sequence). The DNA of the CDR3 is TGTGCCAGCAGCCCCGAATCTAGCTACACCTTC. This gives the protein CASSPESSYTF. The full variable domain, completed using reference TRBV7-9 and TRBJ1-2, is DTGVSQNPRHKITKRGQNVTFRCDPISEHNRLYWYRQTLGQGPEFLTYFQNEAQLEKSRLLSDRFSAERPKGSFSTLEIQRTEQGDSAMYLCASSPESSYTFGSGTRLTVV.

The V call is TRBV29-1, the J call TRBJ1-1, with 8 bases that match TRBD1. The CDR3 length is 13 residues. J gave up 3 bases and V 3 bases, and 3 bases lay outside the gene matches. Looked up from germline, CDR1 is SQVTM and CDR2 is ANQGSEA. The CDR3 reads CSVDDRGDTEAFF. Here the CDR3 DNA reads TGCAGCGTTGATGACAGGGGCGACACTGAAGCTTTCTTT. Complete variable domain (other parts from reference TRBV29-1 and TRBJ1-1): SAVISQKPSRDICQRGTSLTIQCQVDSQVTMMFWYRQQPGQSLTLIATANQGSEATYESGFVIDKFPISRPNLTFSTLTVSNMSPEDSSIYLCSVDDRGDTEAFFGQGTRLTVV.